Many counts were recorded for the clone carrying this T cell receptor (beta chain). Its antigen is still unknown. This entry comes from a study of T cells in Graves' hyperthyroidism and ophthalmopathy. Whole-study findings and limits: The model predicted ophthalmopathy a median around 6.5 months before onset. By a 13 V-J model, ophthalmopathy was set apart from stable hyperthyroidism.

Researchers amplified the TCR beta CDR3 regions from RNA transcripts. Primed by the HTBI set, a first-round RT-PCR was run on the TCR CDR3. TCRdb passed the multiplex PCR reads through MiXCR, listing each CDR3 protein once. This sample has hundreds of thousands of distinct CDR3 sequences, with 38% found just once. Germline V gene lookup returns CDR1 SGDLS and CDR2 YYNGEE. The V end was cut by 0 bases, the J end by 4 bases, with 7 bases between. The CDR3 is made up of 14 amino acids. What was sequenced was blood. The receptor was derived from a man aged 18 to 30 with Graves' hyperthyroidism. This chain uses TRBV9 with TRBJ1-4; no clear D gene. The CDR3 nucleotides read TGTGCCAGCAGCGTAGTGCCAGTTAATGAAAAACTGTTTTTT. This sequence encodes CASSVVPVNEKLFF.